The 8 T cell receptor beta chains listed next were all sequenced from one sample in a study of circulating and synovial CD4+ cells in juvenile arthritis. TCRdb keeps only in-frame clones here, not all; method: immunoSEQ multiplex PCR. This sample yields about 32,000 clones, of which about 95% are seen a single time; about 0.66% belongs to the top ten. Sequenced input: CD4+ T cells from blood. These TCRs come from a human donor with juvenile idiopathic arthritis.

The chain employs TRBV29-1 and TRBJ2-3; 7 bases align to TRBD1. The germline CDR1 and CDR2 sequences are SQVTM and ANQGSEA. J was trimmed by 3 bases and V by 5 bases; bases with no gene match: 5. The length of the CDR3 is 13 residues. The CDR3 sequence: CSVTNRGTDTQYF. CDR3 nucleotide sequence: TGCAGCGTTACTAACAGGGGAACAGATACGCAGTATTTT.

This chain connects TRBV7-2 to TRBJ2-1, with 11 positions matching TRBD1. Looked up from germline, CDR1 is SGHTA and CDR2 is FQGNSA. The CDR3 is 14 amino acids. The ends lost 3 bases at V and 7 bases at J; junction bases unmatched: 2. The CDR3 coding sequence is TGTGCCAGCAGCTTTCGGGACAGGGGGAATGAGCAGTTCTTC. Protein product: CASSFRDRGNEQFF.

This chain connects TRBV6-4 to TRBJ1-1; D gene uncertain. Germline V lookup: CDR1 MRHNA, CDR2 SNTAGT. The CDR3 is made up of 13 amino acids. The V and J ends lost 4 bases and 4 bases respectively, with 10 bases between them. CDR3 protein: CASSVTMSTEAFF. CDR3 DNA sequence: TGTGCCAGCAGTGTAACCATGAGCACTGAAGCTTTCTTT.

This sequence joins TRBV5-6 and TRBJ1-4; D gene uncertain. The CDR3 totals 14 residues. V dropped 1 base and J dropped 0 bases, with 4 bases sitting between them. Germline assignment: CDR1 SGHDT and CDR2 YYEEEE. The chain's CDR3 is CASSLSPTNEKLFF. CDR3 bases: TGTGCCAGCAGCTTGTCTCCAACTAATGAAAAACTGTTTTTT.

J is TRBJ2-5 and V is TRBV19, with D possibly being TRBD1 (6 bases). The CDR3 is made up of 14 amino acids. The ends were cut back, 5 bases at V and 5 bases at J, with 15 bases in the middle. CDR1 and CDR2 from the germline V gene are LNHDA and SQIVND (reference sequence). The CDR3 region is CASSGSTGAETQYF. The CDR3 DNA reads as TGTGCCAGTAGTGGCTCGACAGGCGCCGAGACCCAGTACTTC.

This CDR3 is CASQQGSTDTQYF. The CDR3 DNA reads TGCGCCAGCCAGCAGGGTAGCACAGATACGCAGTATTTT. The genes are TRBV10-1 and TRBJ2-3; perhaps TRBD1 as D (5 bases). V lost 8 bases and J 0 bases, leaving 9 bases between the germline ends. Germline assignment: CDR1 WNHNN and CDR2 SYGVQD (reference sequence). There are 13 residues in the CDR3.

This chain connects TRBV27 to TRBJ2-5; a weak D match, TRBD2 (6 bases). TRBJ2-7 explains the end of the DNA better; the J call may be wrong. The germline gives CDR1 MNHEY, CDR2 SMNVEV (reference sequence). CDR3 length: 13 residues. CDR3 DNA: TGTGCCAGCAGTTTTCGGGGGTCCTACGAGCAGTACTTC. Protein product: CASSFRGSYEQYF.

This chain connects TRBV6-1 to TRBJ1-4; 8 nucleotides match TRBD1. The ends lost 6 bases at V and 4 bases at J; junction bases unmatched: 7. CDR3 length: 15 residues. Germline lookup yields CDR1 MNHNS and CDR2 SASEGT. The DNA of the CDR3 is TGTGCCAGCAGACCCCGGGACAGGAATAATGAAAAACTGTTTTTT. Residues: CASRPRDRNNEKLFF.